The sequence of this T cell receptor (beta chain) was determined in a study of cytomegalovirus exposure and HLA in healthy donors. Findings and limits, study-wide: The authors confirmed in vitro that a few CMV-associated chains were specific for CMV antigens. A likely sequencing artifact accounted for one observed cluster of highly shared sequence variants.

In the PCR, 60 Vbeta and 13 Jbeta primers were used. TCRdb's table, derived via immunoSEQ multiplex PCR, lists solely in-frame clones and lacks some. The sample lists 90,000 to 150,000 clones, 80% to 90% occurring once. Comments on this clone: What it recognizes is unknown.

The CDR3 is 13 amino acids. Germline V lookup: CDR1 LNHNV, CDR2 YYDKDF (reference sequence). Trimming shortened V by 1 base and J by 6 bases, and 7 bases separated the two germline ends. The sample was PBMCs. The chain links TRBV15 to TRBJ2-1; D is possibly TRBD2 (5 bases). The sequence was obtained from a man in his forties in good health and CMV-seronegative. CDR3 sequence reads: CATSRAAGNEQFF. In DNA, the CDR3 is TGTGCCACCAGCAGAGCGGCGGGCAATGAGCAGTTCTTC.